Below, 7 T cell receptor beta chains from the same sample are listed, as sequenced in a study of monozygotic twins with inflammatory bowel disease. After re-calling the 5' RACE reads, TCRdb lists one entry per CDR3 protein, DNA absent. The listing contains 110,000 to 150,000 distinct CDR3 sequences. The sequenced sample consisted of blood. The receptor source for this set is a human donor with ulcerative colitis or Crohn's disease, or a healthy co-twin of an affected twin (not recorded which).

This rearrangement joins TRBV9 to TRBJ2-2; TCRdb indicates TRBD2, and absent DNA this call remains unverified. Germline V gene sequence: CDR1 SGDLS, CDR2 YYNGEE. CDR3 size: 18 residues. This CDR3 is CASSPRGPVPKNTGELFF.

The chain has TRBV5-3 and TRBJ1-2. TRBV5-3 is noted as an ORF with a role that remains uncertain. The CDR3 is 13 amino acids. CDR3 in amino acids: CARSLASVCGYTF.

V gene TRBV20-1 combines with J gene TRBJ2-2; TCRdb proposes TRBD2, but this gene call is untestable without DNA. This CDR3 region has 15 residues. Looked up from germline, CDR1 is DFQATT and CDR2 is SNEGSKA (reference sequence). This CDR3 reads CSAVGGDSNTGELFF.

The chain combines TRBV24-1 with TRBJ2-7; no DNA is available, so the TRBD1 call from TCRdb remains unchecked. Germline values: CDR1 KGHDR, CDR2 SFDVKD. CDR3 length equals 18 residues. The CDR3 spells CATRAFGTVPDPYYEQYF.

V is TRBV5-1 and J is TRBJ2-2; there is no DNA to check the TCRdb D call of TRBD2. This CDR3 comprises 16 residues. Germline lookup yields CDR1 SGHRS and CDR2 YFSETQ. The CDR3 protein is CASSLRGTSATGELFF.

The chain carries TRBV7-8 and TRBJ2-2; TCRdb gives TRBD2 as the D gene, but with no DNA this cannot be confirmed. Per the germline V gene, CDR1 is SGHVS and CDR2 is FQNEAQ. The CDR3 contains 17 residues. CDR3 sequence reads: CASSPGLAGGQGGELFF. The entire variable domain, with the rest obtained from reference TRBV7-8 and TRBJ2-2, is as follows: GAGVSQSPRYKVAKRGQDVALRCDPISGHVSLFWYQQALGQGPEFLTYFQNEAQLDKSGLPSDRFFAERPEGSVSTLKIQRTQQEDSAVYLCASSPGLAGGQGGELFFGEGSRLTVL.

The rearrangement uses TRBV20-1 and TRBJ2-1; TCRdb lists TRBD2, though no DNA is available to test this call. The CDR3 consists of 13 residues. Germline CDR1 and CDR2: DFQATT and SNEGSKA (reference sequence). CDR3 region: CSTQTGLYNEQFF.